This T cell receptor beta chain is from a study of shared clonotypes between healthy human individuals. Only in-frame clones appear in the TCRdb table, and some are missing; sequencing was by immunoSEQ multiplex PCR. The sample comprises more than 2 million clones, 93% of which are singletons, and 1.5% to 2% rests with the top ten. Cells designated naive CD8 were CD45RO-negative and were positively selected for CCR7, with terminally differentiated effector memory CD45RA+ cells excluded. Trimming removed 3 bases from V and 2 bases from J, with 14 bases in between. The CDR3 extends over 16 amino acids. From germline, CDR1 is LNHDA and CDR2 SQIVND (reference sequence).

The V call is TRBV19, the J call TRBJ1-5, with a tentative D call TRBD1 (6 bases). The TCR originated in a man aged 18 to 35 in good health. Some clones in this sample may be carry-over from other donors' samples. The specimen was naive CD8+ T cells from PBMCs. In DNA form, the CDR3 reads TGTGCCAGTAGTATGGGGGGGCGCCGCGGCAATCAGCCCCAGCATTTT. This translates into CASSMGGRRGNQPQHF.